The present entry profiles one T cell receptor beta chain with its context. Its recognized antigen is unknown. Per-base quality was not reported, and no clone a single base away is much larger than it. This entry belongs to a study of blood T cells in healthy people across ages (dated by TCRdb to between 2014 and 2017). Regarding the research as a whole: In model experiments, template switching captured about one uniquely barcoded TCR beta cDNA molecule for every two T cells. Using deep sequencing normalized with unique cDNA molecular identifiers, the study measured how TCR beta repertoire diversity changes with age. The donors were divided into four age groups: young (average approximately 17 years), middle-aged (about 41), aged (approximately 62) and long-lived (82). To avoid experimental bias, donors of different ages were distributed randomly across sequencing lanes. For two donors (one aged 18 to 29 and one aged 80 or older), the study analyzed two additional independent replicas of 1 million unique cDNA reads from the same blood draw. Overall study outcomes, separate from this receptor: Donor CMV infection status was unknown, potentially confounding age-related changes in expanded clonotypes. A strong correlation was found between observed TCR beta diversity and the percentage of naive T cells measured by flow cytometry. The long-lived group showed more naive CD4+ T cells, fewer expanded clones and increased TCR diversity than the aged group, suggesting age selection. Bulk unsorted PBMC profiling prevented conclusive comparison of naive and antigen-experienced compartments. Estimates of total diversity from one million sequenced T cells were regarded as lower bounds and underestimates. As age increased, observed TCR beta diversity per million T cells dropped in a roughly linear way, and a significant reduction was already evident by age around 41.

The CDR3, cysteine through phenylalanine, is 16 amino acids long. Kept here is only the CDR3 DNA, which spans 48 bases and is read in frame from base 1. V and J lose 3 bases and 0 bases, and a span of 12 bases separates them. CDR1 and CDR2, looked up from the germline V gene, are LGHNA and YNFKEQ. Systemically healthy Caucasian individuals from Russia, approximately 39 in total and aged 6 to 90 years, were included as donors. About 10 milliliters of peripheral blood were collected from each donor into EDTA-treated Vacutainer tubes. Ficoll-Paque density-gradient centrifugation was used to isolate PBMCs, with at least 7 million per sample. Trizol reagent was used to extract total RNA from the PBMCs, yielding at least 6 micrograms per sample. For every donor, flow cytometry on a PBMC aliquot measured the percentage of naive CD45RAhigh/CD27high T cells. Preparation of the library involved 5' RACE. Sequencing took place on an Illumina HiSeq 2500. A second PCR of about 7 to 12 cycles was run with a J-beta primer mix and a sample-barcoded 5' primer. A unique molecular identifier was introduced onto each TCR beta cDNA molecule by a template-switch 5' adaptor carrying 12 random nucleotides. At least 2.5 million CDR3-containing paired-end reads were obtained from each sample. First-strand cDNA was synthesized from all RNA with the Mint cDNA synthesis kit, primed by a TRBC-specific oligonucleotide. After uracil-DNA glycosylase treatment, a first 18-cycle PCR used universal primers M1SS and BC2_uni_R on all cDNA. As for the original processing: For normalization, 1 million high-quality reads were randomly selected from each sample, with every read carrying a distinct molecular identifier. Instead of being binned into consensus sequences, reads with shared molecular identifiers were discarded. CDR3 identification, clonotype clustering and error correction used MiTCR with a Q25 quality threshold and the strictest error-elimination algorithm. A nonparametric unseen species model with Euler transformation was used to estimate a lower bound on total TCR beta diversity. TCRdb redid the processing of the public reads, applying fastp at Q25 and MiXCR, and retained in-frame beta chains. Each CDR3 protein appears once, grouped with its most common genes and DNA. Here the V and J calls rest on TCRdb's processing, not on the authors' analysis. In all, the sample holds about 1.5 million distinct CDR3 sequences, and roughly 43% of those were seen once. The ten largest clones add up to over 3.5% of the sample.

This receptor chain uses TRBV4-2 and TRBJ2-1, with the D gene call left open. Sequencing was done on a sample of blood. This TCR was sampled from a woman aged 18-30 years in good health. The CDR3 loop reads CASSQARLSSYNEQFF. The nucleotide sequence reads TGTGCCAGCAGCCAGGCCAGATTAAGCTCCTACAATGAGCAGTTCTTC.